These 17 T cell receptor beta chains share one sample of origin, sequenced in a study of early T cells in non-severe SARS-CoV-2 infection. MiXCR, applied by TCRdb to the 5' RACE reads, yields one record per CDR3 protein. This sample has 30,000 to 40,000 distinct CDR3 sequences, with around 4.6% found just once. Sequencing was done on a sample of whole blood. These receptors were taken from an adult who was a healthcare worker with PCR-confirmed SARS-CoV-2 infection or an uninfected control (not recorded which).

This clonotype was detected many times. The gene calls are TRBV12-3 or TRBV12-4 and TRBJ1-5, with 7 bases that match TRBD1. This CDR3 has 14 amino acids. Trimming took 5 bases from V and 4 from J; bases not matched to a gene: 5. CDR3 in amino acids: CASSEGAVNQPQHF. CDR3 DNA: TGTGCCAGCAGTGAGGGGGCAGTTAATCAGCCCCAGCATTTT.

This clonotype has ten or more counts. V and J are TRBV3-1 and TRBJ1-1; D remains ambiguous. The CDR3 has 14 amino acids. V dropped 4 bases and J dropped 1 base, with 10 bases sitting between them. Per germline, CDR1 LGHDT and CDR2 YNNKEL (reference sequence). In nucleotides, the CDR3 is TGTGCCAGCAGCCGCCTAGGTAGGAACACTGAAGCTTTCTTT. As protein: CASSRLGRNTEAFF.

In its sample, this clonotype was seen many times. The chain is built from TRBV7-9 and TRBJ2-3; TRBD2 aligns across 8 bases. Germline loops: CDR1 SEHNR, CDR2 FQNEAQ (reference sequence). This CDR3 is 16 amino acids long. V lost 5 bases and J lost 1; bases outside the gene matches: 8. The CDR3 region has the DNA TGTGCCAGCAGCCGTCTAGCGGGCCGACGCACAGATACGCAGTATTTT. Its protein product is CASSRLAGRRTDTQYF.

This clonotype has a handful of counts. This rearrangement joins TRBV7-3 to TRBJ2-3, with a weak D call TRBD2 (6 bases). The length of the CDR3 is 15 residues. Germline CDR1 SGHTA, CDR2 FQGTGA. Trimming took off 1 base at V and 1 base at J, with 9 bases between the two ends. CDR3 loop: CASSLMTGGTDTQYF. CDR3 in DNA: TGTGCCAGCAGCTTAATGACGGGGGGCACAGATACGCAGTATTTT. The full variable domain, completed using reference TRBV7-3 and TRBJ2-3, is GAGVSQTPSNKVTEKGKYVELRCDPISGHTALYWYRQSLGQGPEFLIYFQGTGAADDSGLPNDRFFAVRPEGSVSTLKIQRTERGDSAVYLCASSLMTGGTDTQYFGPGTRLTVL.

The CDR3 DNA follows: TGTGCCAGCAGCCCCATACAAGCGGGGACAGCCACAGATACGCAGTATTTT. It specifies CASSPIQAGTATDTQYF. The rearrangement links TRBV4-2 to TRBJ2-3, with D possibly being TRBD1 or TRBD2 (7 bases each). This CDR3 comprises 17 residues. V dropped 4 bases and J dropped 2 bases, with 19 bases sitting between them. Germline V lookup: CDR1 LGHNA, CDR2 YNFKEQ.

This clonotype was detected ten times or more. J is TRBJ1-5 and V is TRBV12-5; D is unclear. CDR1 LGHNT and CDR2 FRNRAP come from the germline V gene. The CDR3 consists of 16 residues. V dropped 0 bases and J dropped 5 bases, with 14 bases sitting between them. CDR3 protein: CASGLVIEVIDQPQHF. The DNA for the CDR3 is TGTGCTAGTGGTTTGGTAATTGAGGTGATAGATCAGCCCCAGCATTTT.

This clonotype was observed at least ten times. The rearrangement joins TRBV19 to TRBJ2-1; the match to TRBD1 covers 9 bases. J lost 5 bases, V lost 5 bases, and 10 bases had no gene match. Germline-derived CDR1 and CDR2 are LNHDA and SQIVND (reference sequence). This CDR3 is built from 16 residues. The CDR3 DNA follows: TGTGCCAGTAGTGTACTTCCGGGACAGGGAAACAATGAGCAGTTCTTC. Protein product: CASSVLPGQGNNEQFF.

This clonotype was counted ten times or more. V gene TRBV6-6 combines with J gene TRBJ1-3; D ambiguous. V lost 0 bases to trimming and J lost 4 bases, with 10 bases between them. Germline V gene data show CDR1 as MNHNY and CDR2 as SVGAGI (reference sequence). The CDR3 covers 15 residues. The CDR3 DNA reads TGTGCCAGCAGTTACTCGTCCTCTATCGGAAACACCATATATTTT. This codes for CASSYSSSIGNTIYF.

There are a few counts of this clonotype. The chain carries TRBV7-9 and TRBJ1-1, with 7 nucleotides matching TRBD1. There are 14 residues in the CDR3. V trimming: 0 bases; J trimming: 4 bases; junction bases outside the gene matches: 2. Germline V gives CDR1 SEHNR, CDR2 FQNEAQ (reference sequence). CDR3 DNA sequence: TGTGCCAGCAGCTTAGCGTACAGGGGCACTGAAGCTTTCTTT. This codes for CASSLAYRGTEAFF.

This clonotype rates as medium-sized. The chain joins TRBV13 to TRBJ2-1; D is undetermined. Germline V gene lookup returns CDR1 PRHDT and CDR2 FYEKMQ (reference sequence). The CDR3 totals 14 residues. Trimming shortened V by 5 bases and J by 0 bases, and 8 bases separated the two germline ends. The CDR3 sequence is CASSPKNSYNEQFF. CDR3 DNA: TGTGCCAGCAGCCCAAAGAACTCCTACAATGAGCAGTTCTTC.

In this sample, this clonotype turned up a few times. The CDR3 region is CSAPTGVPEAFF. The CDR3, as DNA: TGCAGTGCTCCGACAGGGGTCCCTGAAGCTTTCTTT. The chain links TRBV20-1 to TRBJ1-1; 8 bases map to TRBD1. The germline V gene encodes CDR1 DFQATT and CDR2 SNEGSKA (reference sequence). Germline trimming cut 5 bases from V and 6 bases from J; bases unmatched to any gene: 5. The CDR3 loop spans 12 amino acids.

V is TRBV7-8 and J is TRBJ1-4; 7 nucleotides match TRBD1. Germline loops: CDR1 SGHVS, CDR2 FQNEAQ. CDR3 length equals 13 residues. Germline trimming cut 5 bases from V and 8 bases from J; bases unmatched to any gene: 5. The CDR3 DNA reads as TGTGCCAGCAGCGGGGGGACAGCAGAAAAACTGTTTTTT. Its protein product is CASSGGTAEKLFF.

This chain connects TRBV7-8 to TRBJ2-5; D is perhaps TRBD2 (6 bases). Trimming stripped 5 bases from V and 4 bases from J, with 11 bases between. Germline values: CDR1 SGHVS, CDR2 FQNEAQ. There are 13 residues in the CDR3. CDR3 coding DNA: TGTGCCAGCAGCGTGGGACTCCCAGAGACCCAGTACTTC. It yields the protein CASSVGLPETQYF. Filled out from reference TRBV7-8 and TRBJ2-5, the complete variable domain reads GAGVSQSPRYKVAKRGQDVALRCDPISGHVSLFWYQQALGQGPEFLTYFQNEAQLDKSGLPSDRFFAERPEGSVSTLKIQRTQQEDSAVYLCASSVGLPETQYFGPGTRLLVL.

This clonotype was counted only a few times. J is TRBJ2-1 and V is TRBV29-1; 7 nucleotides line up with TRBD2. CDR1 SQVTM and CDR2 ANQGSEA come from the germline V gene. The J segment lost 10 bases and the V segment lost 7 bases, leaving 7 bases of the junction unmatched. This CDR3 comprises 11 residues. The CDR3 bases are TGCAGCGCAGAACTAGCGTCCGAGCAGTTCTTC. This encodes CSAELASEQFF.

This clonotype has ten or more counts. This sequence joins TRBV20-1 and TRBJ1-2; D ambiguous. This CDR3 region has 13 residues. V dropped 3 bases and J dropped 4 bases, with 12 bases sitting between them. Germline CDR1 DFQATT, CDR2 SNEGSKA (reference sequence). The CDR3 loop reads CSASGREPYGYTF. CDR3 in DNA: TGCAGTGCTAGCGGCAGAGAGCCCTATGGCTACACCTTC.

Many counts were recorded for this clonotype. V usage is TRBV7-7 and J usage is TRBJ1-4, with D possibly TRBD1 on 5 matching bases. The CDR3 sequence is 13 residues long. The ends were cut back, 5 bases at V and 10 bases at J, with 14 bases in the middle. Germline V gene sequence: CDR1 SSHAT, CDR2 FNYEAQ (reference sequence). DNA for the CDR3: TGTGCCAGCAGCGGGGAACGGGGCGGAAAACTGTTTTTT. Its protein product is CASSGERGGKLFF.

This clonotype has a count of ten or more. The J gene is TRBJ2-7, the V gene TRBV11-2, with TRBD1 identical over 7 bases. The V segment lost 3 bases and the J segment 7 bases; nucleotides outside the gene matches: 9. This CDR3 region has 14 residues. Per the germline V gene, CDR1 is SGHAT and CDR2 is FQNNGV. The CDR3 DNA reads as TGTGCCAGCAGCTTGCAGGGGGTTAAGGGGGAGCAGTACTTC. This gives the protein CASSLQGVKGEQYF. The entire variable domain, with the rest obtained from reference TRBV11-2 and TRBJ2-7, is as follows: EAGVAQSPRYKIIEKRQSVAFWCNPISGHATLYWYQQILGQGPKLLIQFQNNGVVDDSQLPKDRFSAERLKGVDSTLKIQPAKLEDSAVYLCASSLQGVKGEQYFGPGTRLTVT.